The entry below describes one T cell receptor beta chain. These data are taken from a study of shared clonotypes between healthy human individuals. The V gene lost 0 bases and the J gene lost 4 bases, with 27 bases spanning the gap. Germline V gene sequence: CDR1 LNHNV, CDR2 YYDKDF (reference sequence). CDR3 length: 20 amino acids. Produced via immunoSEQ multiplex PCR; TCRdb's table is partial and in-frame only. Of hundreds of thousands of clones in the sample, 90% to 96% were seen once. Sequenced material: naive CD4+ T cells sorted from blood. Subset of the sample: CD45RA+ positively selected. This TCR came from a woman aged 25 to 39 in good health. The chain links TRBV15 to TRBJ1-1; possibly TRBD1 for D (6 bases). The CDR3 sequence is CATSREETGNIPNQGTEAFF. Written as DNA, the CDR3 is TGTGCCACCAGCAGAGAGGAAACAGGGAACATCCCCAACCAGGGCACTGAAGCTTTCTTT.